This record concerns one T cell receptor beta chain sequence. Selection for sequencing was limited to patients who had shown CD8+CD57+ cell expansion by flow cytometry. V was cut by 4 bases and J by 0 bases, with 10 bases left in between. Looked up from germline, CDR1 is MGHDK and CDR2 is SYGVNS. The CDR3 is 14 amino acids. The data belong to a study of CD8+CD57+ T cells in acquired aplastic anemia. Genomic DNA provided the template from which TCR beta VDJ and CDR3 profiles were obtained. TCRdb reanalysed the reads using MiXCR and keeps one entry per CDR3 protein. The data hold 150,000 to 200,000 distinct CDR3 sequences, with 48% observed a single time.

Sequencing was carried out using sorted CD4+, CD8+, or CD8+CD57+ T cells (not recorded which) from PBMCs. The source is a human donor with aplastic anemia. V usage is TRBV25-1 and J usage is TRBJ2-7, with D possibly being TRBD2 (5 bases). CDR3 sequence reads: CASSGAGGSYEQYF. The CDR3, as DNA: TGTGCCAGCAGTGGGGCGGGCGGCTCCTACGAGCAGTACTTC.